This T cell receptor (beta chain) appears in the sequencing data of a study of identifying expanded T cells in peripheral blood. Concerning this clone: Its antigen is undetermined.

CDR3 length: 13 amino acids. Between the trimmed V and J ends, which lost 3 bases and 5 bases, there was a span of 7 bases. The germline gives CDR1 KGHSH, CDR2 LQKENI. Study observations and caveats: Variance in clone template counts between approximately two-week samples significantly increased with total template count across all healthy donors. Over around two and four weeks, about 16 and 19 clones changed, versus approximately 1.2 between replicates.

Libraries were prepared by immunoSEQ multiplex PCR; TCRdb keeps only in-frame clonotypes and omits some of them. In the table there are more than 85,000 clones, 88% of which are singletons. The sequenced material came from blood. The gene calls are TRBV18 and TRBJ1-4, with a weak D call TRBD1 (6 bases). The receptor comes from a person aged 18-70 years in good health. In nucleotides, the CDR3 is TGTGCCAGCTCACCCCAGGGGAATGAAAAACTGTTTTTT. Its protein is CASSPQGNEKLFF.